Presented here are 23 T cell receptor beta chains from one specimen sequenced in a study of CD8+ T cells in alopecia areata (dated by TCRdb to 2016 to 2019). Library preparation was by the immunoSEQ multiplex PCR assay. For TCR sequencing, RNA was extracted from every sample and reverse transcribed into cDNA to serve as template. Imported from immuneACCESS, the table was reduced by TCRdb to in-frame sequences with V and J called. These copies leave out some clones; in studies compared against another copy, an unresolved V gene accounts for under half, and the cause of the remainder is not known. The sample records under 130,000 clones, 45% to 60% of which are singletons. Roughly 8.8% of the sample is taken by the ten largest. Sequencing input: CD4+ T cells sorted from blood. These receptors all come from a human donor in good health.

A note on this clone: Within the sample, other DNA sequences also encode this same CDR3. This chain connects TRBV30 to TRBJ2-3; D unclear. CDR1 and CDR2 (germline): GTSNPN, SVGIG (reference sequence). Trimming took off 2 bases at V and 2 bases at J, with 2 bases between the two ends. This CDR3 is built from 11 residues. Here the CDR3 reads CAWSYTDTQYF. DNA of the CDR3: TGTGCCTGGAGTTACACAGATACGCAGTATTTT.

The chain couples TRBV7-2 to TRBJ2-3, with D unclear. The CDR3 covers 14 residues. Germline V gives CDR1 SGHTA, CDR2 FQGNSA. Trimming cost V 1 base and J 4 bases, with 9 bases left between them. CDR3 amino acids: CASSLGVVPDTQYF. CDR3 nucleotide sequence: TGTGCCAGCAGCTTAGGAGTAGTACCAGATACGCAGTATTTT.

The rearrangement links TRBV29-1 to TRBJ2-5; D call uncertain. This CDR3 has 14 amino acids. Looked up from germline, CDR1 is SQVTM and CDR2 is ANQGSEA. The germline V and J ends were trimmed by 6 bases and 3 bases, with 17 bases remaining between them. CDR3 in amino acids: CSVDPNPVEETQYF. The CDR3 DNA sequence: TGCAGCGTCGACCCTAACCCGGTAGAAGAGACCCAGTACTTC.

The V and J genes are TRBV5-1 and TRBJ2-2; D not certain. The germline gives CDR1 SGHRS, CDR2 YFSETQ. The CDR3 covers 14 residues. V lost 2 bases, J lost 9 bases, and 14 bases lay in between. CDR3 sequence reads: CASSFGPDTRELFF. The DNA of the CDR3 is TGCGCCAGCAGCTTCGGGCCCGATACCCGGGAGCTGTTTTTT.

The chain carries TRBV28 and TRBJ2-5, with 12 bases aligning to TRBD2. This CDR3 spans 17 amino acids. The V and J ends lost 6 bases and 7 bases, in that order; junction bases with no gene match: 15. Germline V gene lookup returns CDR1 MDHEN and CDR2 SYDVKM. CDR3 protein: CASSPPRASGGAMTQYF. CDR3 DNA: TGTGCCAGCAGCCCCCCTAGGGCTAGCGGGGGGGCTATGACCCAGTACTTC.

This chain connects TRBV29-1 to TRBJ2-3; no firm D call. Trimming stripped 8 bases from V and 5 bases from J, with 14 bases between. Germline-derived CDR1 and CDR2 are SQVTM and ANQGSEA. This CDR3 has 12 residues. CDR3 sequence: CSFSPGGDTQYF. The CDR3 DNA reads as TGCAGCTTCTCTCCGGGCGGAGATACGCAGTATTTT.

The V gene is TRBV5-1, the J gene TRBJ1-4, with D possibly matching TRBD1 (5 bases). V was shortened by 7 bases and J by 8 bases, with 21 bases between the two germline ends. The CDR3 extends over 15 amino acids. Germline CDR1 reads SGHRS; CDR2 reads YFSETQ. Here the CDR3 reads CASAPSPGGSEKLFF. The CDR3 coding sequence is TGCGCCAGCGCCCCATCCCCCGGGGGGTCGGAAAAACTGTTTTTT.

This chain's CDR3 is CSVYRTAQETQYF. CDR3 nucleotide sequence: TGCAGCGTTTACCGGACAGCACAAGAGACCCAGTACTTC. The chain employs TRBV29-1 and TRBJ2-5, with a tentative D call TRBD1 (6 bases). CDR1 and CDR2 from the germline V gene are SQVTM and ANQGSEA. The CDR3 is 13 residues long. V lost 5 bases and J lost 2, with 12 bases in between. The complete variable domain, with remaining parts taken from reference TRBV29-1 and TRBJ2-5, reads SAVISQKPSRDICQRGTSLTIQCQVDSQVTMMFWYRQQPGQSLTLIATANQGSEATYESGFVIDKFPISRPNLTFSTLTVSNMSPEDSSIYLCSVYRTAQETQYFGPGTRLLVL.

This chain joins TRBV6-5 and TRBJ1-4; D unresolved. CDR3 size: 13 residues. Germline values: CDR1 MNHEY, CDR2 SVGAGI. Trimming shortened V by 2 bases and J by 3 bases, and 4 bases separated the two germline ends. CDR3 amino acids: CASSYTPNEKLFF. DNA of the CDR3: TGTGCCAGCAGTTACACCCCTAATGAAAAACTGTTTTTT.

The sample holds a few counts of this clone. The same CDR3 arises from other DNA sequences in this sample as well. The V and J genes are TRBV18 and TRBJ2-5, with D unresolved. Trimming shortened V by 6 bases and J by 2 bases, and 4 bases separated the two germline ends. The CDR3 contains 11 residues. The germline CDR1 and CDR2 sequences are KGHSH and LQKENI. CDR3 protein: CASSGQETQYF. The CDR3, as DNA: TGTGCCAGCTCGGGGCAAGAGACCCAGTACTTC.

This clone was observed a few times. CDR3 amino acids: CASSLELDTGELFF. The CDR3 bases are TGTGCCAGCAGCTTAGAGTTGGACACCGGGGAGCTGTTTTTT. This chain links TRBV7-9 with TRBJ2-2; D is unresolved. Trimming removed 1 base at V and 3 bases at J, with 6 bases between. The CDR3 is 14 amino acids. The germline V gene has CDR1 SEHNR and CDR2 FQNEAQ (reference sequence).

This chain links TRBV28 with TRBJ2-7; either TRBD1 or TRBD2 may supply D (5 bases each). This CDR3 comprises 15 residues. Trimming cost V 6 bases and J 0 bases, with 15 bases left between them. Per germline, CDR1 MDHEN and CDR2 SYDVKM. CDR3 in amino acids: CASRRGTSSSYEQYF. CDR3 coding DNA: TGTGCCAGCAGGAGGGGTACCTCGAGCTCCTACGAGCAGTACTTC.

The chain recombines TRBV21-1 with TRBJ2-3. TRBV21-1 counts as a pseudogene. The CDR3 length is 15 residues. The CDR3 spells CASSNGGGGTDTQYF. In DNA, the CDR3 is TGTGCCAGCAGCAACGGGGGCGGGGGCACAGATACGCAGTATTTT.

This clone turned up a few times. This chain links TRBV29-1 with TRBJ2-5, with D possibly TRBD1 on 6 matching bases. There are 14 residues in the CDR3. Per germline, CDR1 SQVTM and CDR2 ANQGSEA. The V and J ends lost 0 bases and 4 bases respectively, with 12 bases between them. CDR3 nucleotide sequence: TGCAGCGTTGAAGAGGGGGCACTGGGAGAGACCCAGTACTTC. Its translation: CSVEEGALGETQYF.

This clone was observed a single time. This sequence joins TRBV27 and TRBJ2-2; no firm D call. Trimming removed 5 bases from V and 4 bases from J, with 11 bases in between. The CDR3 spans 14 residues. The germline V gene encodes CDR1 MNHEY and CDR2 SMNVEV (reference sequence). As DNA, the CDR3 is TGTGCCAGCAGTCGTACTTATGGCACCGGGGAGCTGTTTTTT. Residues: CASSRTYGTGELFF.

The rearrangement links TRBV19 to TRBJ2-3; no firm D call. In germline, CDR1 is LNHDA, CDR2 SQIVND (reference sequence). V dropped 9 bases and J dropped 0 bases, with 13 bases sitting between them. The CDR3 length is 14 residues. DNA for the CDR3: TGTGCCAGCAAGGTGGTTTCTAGCACAGATACGCAGTATTTT. Encoded protein: CASKVVSSTDTQYF.

This rearrangement joins TRBV30 to TRBJ2-5; D uncertain. Looked up from germline, CDR1 is GTSNPN and CDR2 is SVGIG (reference sequence). The CDR3 is 11 residues long. The V end was cut by 1 base, the J end by 2 bases, with 2 bases between. The CDR3, as DNA: TGTGCCTGGAGTGCACAAGAGACCCAGTACTTC. Translation: CAWSAQETQYF.

The chain is built from TRBV6-1 and TRBJ2-3; TRBD1 agrees at 7 bases. Germline CDR1 reads MNHNS; CDR2 reads SASEGT. V dropped 4 bases and J dropped 5; count of bases not matched to a gene: 6. The CDR3 contains 14 residues. The CDR3 here is CASSVRQGGDTQYF. The CDR3 DNA reads as TGTGCCAGCAGTGTCCGACAGGGTGGAGATACGCAGTATTTT.

The V gene is TRBV29-1, the J gene TRBJ2-6; D gene ambiguous. The CDR3 covers 15 residues. V was trimmed by 2 bases and J by 0 bases, leaving 8 bases between them. Germline V gene lookup returns CDR1 SQVTM and CDR2 ANQGSEA. The CDR3 is CSVESESSGANVLTF. CDR3 DNA sequence: TGCAGCGTTGAATCGGAGAGCTCTGGGGCCAACGTCCTGACTTTC. The complete variable domain, with remaining parts taken from reference TRBV29-1 and TRBJ2-6, reads SAVISQKPSRDICQRGTSLTIQCQVDSQVTMMFWYRQQPGQSLTLIATANQGSEATYESGFVIDKFPISRPNLTFSTLTVSNMSPEDSSIYLCSVESESSGANVLTFGAGSRLTVL.

This sequence joins TRBV2 and TRBJ2-1; the match to TRBD2 covers 12 bases. CDR1 and CDR2 (germline): SNHLY, FYNNEI. J gave up 7 bases and V 4 bases, and 8 bases lay outside the gene matches. This CDR3 has 16 amino acids. CDR3: CASSGRLAGVPNEQFF. The DNA for the CDR3 is TGTGCCAGCAGTGGAAGACTAGCGGGGGTCCCGAATGAGCAGTTCTTC.

The chain joins TRBV29-1 to TRBJ1-3; D uncertain. The germline gives CDR1 SQVTM, CDR2 ANQGSEA. The V end lost 4 bases, the J end lost 0 bases, and 13 bases lay between the germline ends. The CDR3 totals 15 residues. The CDR3 spells CSVAEGPFSGNTIYF. The CDR3 nucleotides are TGCAGCGTTGCCGAGGGCCCATTCTCTGGAAACACCATATATTTT.

This clone was seen a few times. This chain links TRBV18 with TRBJ2-5; D could derive from TRBD1 or TRBD2 (5 bases each). The V and J ends lost 4 bases and 1 base respectively, with 10 bases between them. From germline, CDR1 is KGHSH and CDR2 LQKENI. The CDR3 loop spans 14 amino acids. The CDR3 here is CASSLYGGQETQYF. The CDR3 DNA reads TGTGCCAGCTCACTCTATGGGGGCCAAGAGACCCAGTACTTC. Variable domain in full (rest from reference TRBV18 and TRBJ2-5): NAGVMQNPRHLVRRRGQEARLRCSPMKGHSHVYWYRQLPEEGLKFMVYLQKENIIDESGMPKERFSAEFPKEGPSILRIQQVVRGDSAAYFCASSLYGGQETQYFGPGTRLLVL.

This clone was seen a few times. The J gene is TRBJ1-3, the V gene TRBV5-4; 10 nucleotides agree with TRBD1. This CDR3 contains 16 residues. The V segment lost 4 bases and the J segment 0 bases; nucleotides outside the gene matches: 4. CDR1 SGHNT and CDR2 YYREEE come from the germline V gene (reference sequence). The CDR3 DNA sequence: TGTGCCAGCAGCCCCCGGGACAGGGGCTCTGGAAACACCATATATTTT. Encoded protein: CASSPRDRGSGNTIYF.